These 22 T cell receptor beta chains originate from one sample sequenced in a study of immune heterogeneity within non-small cell lung tumors. Bulk tumor genomic DNA, approximately 570 ng per sample, was the template. Collection of several biopsies per primary tumor, spaced far apart, took place during surgery. The patients were newly diagnosed with non-small cell lung cancer, had not been treated, and had curative surgery. A multiplex PCR containing 32 V primers and 13 J primers was used to amplify TCR beta CDR3. MiXCR, run by TCRdb on the multiplex PCR reads, gives a single entry per CDR3 protein. This table holds about 20,000 distinct CDR3 sequences, 25% to 30% found once. Input material: lung tumor tissue. The receptors stem from a man in his forties with non-small cell lung cancer.

By sample share, this clonotype is medium-sized (0.01 to 0.1%). The chain has TRBV2 and TRBJ2-7; no clear D. With 9 bases removed from V and 5 bases from J, the gap between germline ends came to 8 bases. The CDR3 spans 10 residues. CDR1 is SNHLY, CDR2 FYNNEI, per germline. CDR3 amino acids: CASHGDEQYF. CDR3 nucleotide sequence: TGTGCCAGTCATGGGGACGAGCAGTACTTC.

This clonotype was picked up many times. The V gene is TRBV6-2 or TRBV6-3, the J gene TRBJ1-6; possible D gene TRBD1, 5 bases. The CDR3 covers 15 residues. The V end lost 6 bases, the J end lost 7 bases, and 16 bases lay between the germline ends. The germline gives CDR1 MNHEY, CDR2 SVGEGT. The CDR3 DNA follows: TGTGCCAGCAGAAAATGGGACGCATCGAATTCACCCCTCCACTTT. Translating gives CASRKWDASNSPLHF.

This clonotype was counted a few times. V usage is TRBV6-1 and J usage is TRBJ2-2, with D perhaps being TRBD1 or TRBD2 (5 bases each). This CDR3 comprises 15 residues. Germline values: CDR1 MNHNS, CDR2 SASEGT. Trimming pared 5 bases from V and 5 bases from J, leaving 15 bases between. CDR3 sequence (DNA): TGTGCCAGCAGTTCGCCCGGGACGGTTACCGGGGAGCTGTTTTTT. Amino acid sequence: CASSSPGTVTGELFF.

This rearrangement joins TRBV3-1 to TRBJ2-1, with TRBD2 as a possible D gene (6 bases). The CDR3 runs to 16 residues. The germline V gene has CDR1 LGHDT and CDR2 YNNKEL (reference sequence). With 5 bases removed from V and 2 bases from J, the gap between germline ends came to 16 bases. In DNA, the CDR3 is TGTGCCAGCAGCATCGCGGCGGGGCGGACCTACAATGAGCAGTTCTTC. The encoded protein is CASSIAAGRTYNEQFF.

The chain has TRBV12-3 or TRBV12-4 and TRBJ2-5, with D uncertain. The V end was cut by 5 bases, the J end by 4 bases, with 20 bases between. This CDR3 comprises 16 residues. CDR3 coding DNA: TGTGCCAGCAGTCTATATGTTTCCGTCGTAGGAGAGACCCAGTACTTC. It yields the protein CASSLYVSVVGETQYF.

This clonotype appeared many times. This rearrangement joins TRBV11-3 to TRBJ1-1, with D possibly TRBD1 on 5 matching bases. This CDR3 spans 13 amino acids. The V gene's germline CDR1 is SGHNT and CDR2 YENEEA. Trimming took 6 bases from V and 1 from J, leaving 9 bases between them. The CDR3 sequence is CASRGPRNTEAFF. DNA of the CDR3: TGTGCCAGCAGGGGACCTAGGAACACTGAAGCTTTCTTT.

This clonotype was seen only a few times. This sequence joins TRBV29-1 and TRBJ2-3; 10 bases line up with TRBD1. The CDR3 sequence is 13 residues long. The ends lost 5 bases at V and 5 bases at J; junction bases unmatched: 4. Germline CDR1 reads SQVTM; CDR2 reads ANQGSEA. The CDR3 coding sequence is TGCAGCGTTAGACAGGGGGCAATAGATACGCAGTATTTT. Its protein is CSVRQGAIDTQYF.

This rearrangement joins TRBV25-1 to TRBJ2-5; a possible D gene is TRBD1 (6 bases). The germline V and J ends were trimmed by 5 bases and 5 bases, with 15 bases remaining between them. CDR1 MGHDK and CDR2 SYGVNS come from the germline V gene. The CDR3 runs 14 residues. CDR3 bases: TGTGCCAGCAGTCACAGGGCCTTTCAGGAGACCCAGTACTTC. This translates into CASSHRAFQETQYF.

Worth noting for this clonotype: This may arise from a read error, as a much more abundant clone is one base away. V gene TRBV4-3 combines with J gene TRBJ2-7; D might be TRBD1 (6 bases). The V gene lost 0 bases and the J gene lost 9 bases, with 18 bases spanning the gap. Germline V CDR1 and CDR2: LGHNA, YSLEER. The CDR3 is 15 residues long. The CDR3 nucleotides are TGCGCCAGCAGCCAAGATGAGGGGGTTCGGAACGGGCAGTACTTC. It codes for CASSQDEGVRNGQYF.

The sample holds one count of this clonotype. The chain employs TRBV20-1 and TRBJ2-3; unclear D gene. Per germline, CDR1 DFQATT and CDR2 SNEGSKA (reference sequence). The CDR3 spans 10 residues. V was trimmed by 2 bases and J by 6 bases, leaving 3 bases between them. CDR3 in DNA: TGCAGTGCTAGAAAGGATACGCAGTATTTT. Protein product: CSARKDTQYF.

Comments on this clonotype: The junction departs from the called germline gene at one end, perhaps through a read error. The chain recombines TRBV7-9 with TRBJ2-1; the D gene is possibly TRBD2 (8 bases). The CDR3 is 13 amino acids. The V gene's germline CDR1 is SEHNR and CDR2 FQNEAQ (reference sequence). The CDR3 nucleotides are TGTGCCAGCAGCTCCTTAACCGGGACAGCGGGGGTCTTC. Amino acids: CASSSLTGTAGVF.

This clonotype was counted at least ten times. V gene TRBV2 combines with J gene TRBJ1-5; 7 bases map to TRBD1. From germline, CDR1 is SNHLY and CDR2 FYNNEI. V trimming: 1 base; J trimming: 8 bases; junction bases outside the gene matches: 8. This CDR3 contains 15 residues. CDR3 sequence reads: CASSEEKGARKPQHF. The CDR3 DNA is TGTGCCAGCAGTGAAGAAAAGGGGGCAAGAAAGCCCCAGCATTTT.

By its share, this clonotype is medium-sized (0.01 to 0.1%). The chain employs TRBV2 and TRBJ2-7; D gene unclear. Trimming shortened V by 7 bases and J by 3 bases, and 7 bases separated the two germline ends. The CDR3 consists of 11 residues. Germline V gives CDR1 SNHLY, CDR2 FYNNEI. The CDR3 sequence: CASNEYYEQYF. In DNA, the CDR3 is TGTGCCAGCAACGAATACTACGAGCAGTACTTC.

This clonotype was picked up a small number of times. One junction end does not reproduce the germline sequence, and a read error may be involved. The rearrangement joins TRBV7-2 to TRBJ2-2, with 10 bases matching TRBD2. This CDR3 has 16 amino acids. Per germline, CDR1 SGHTA and CDR2 FQGNSA. CDR3 loop: CASSLGAGGPTGELSF. The CDR3 nucleotides read TGTGCCAGCAGCTTAGGAGCGGGAGGGCCCACCGGGGAGCTGTCTTTT.

This clonotype was seen repeatedly, ten times or more. The chain couples TRBV7-6 to TRBJ2-3; D not resolved. Per the germline V gene, CDR1 is SGHVS and CDR2 is FNYEAQ. The CDR3 extends over 12 amino acids. Deletions cut 4 bases from V and 5 bases from J, with 7 bases between. The CDR3 loop is CASSYAGDTQYF. The CDR3 coding sequence is TGTGCCAGCAGCTATGCTGGAGATACGCAGTATTTT.

For this clonotype: The junction and the germline gene differ at one end; a read error may be behind it. The chain couples TRBV7-9 to TRBJ2-3, with TRBD1 matching over 7 bases. This CDR3 comprises 18 residues. Germline V lookup: CDR1 SEHNR, CDR2 FQNEAQ (reference sequence). CDR3 bases: TGTTCCAGCAGCTTAGCGATTGGGAAGGGGGCGATCACAGATACGCAGTATTTT. It specifies CSSSLAIGKGAITDTQYF.

By sample fraction, this clonotype is medium-sized (0.01 to 0.1%). The rearrangement joins TRBV28 to TRBJ1-1, with D possibly matching TRBD1 (5 bases). The CDR3 covers 14 residues. The V and J ends lost 5 bases and 1 base respectively, with 11 bases between them. The germline gives CDR1 MDHEN, CDR2 SYDVKM. CDR3 residues: CASSPGLPNTEAFF. The CDR3 nucleotides are TGTGCCAGCAGTCCGGGACTCCCGAACACTGAAGCTTTCTTT. The whole variable domain, remainder taken from reference TRBV28 and TRBJ1-1, is DVKVTQSSRYLVKRTGEKVFLECVQDMDHENMFWYRQDPGLGLRLIYFSYDVKMKEKGDIPEGYSVSREKKERFSLILESASTNQTSMYLCASSPGLPNTEAFFGQGTRLTVV.

This clonotype has ten or more counts. The V gene is TRBV20-1, the J gene TRBJ1-6; no reliable D call. The germline gives CDR1 DFQATT, CDR2 SNEGSKA (reference sequence). The V gene lost 0 bases and the J gene lost 12 bases, with 9 bases spanning the gap. This CDR3 is 12 amino acids long. CDR3 DNA: TGCAGTGCTAGAGATGGGTCGAAACCCCTCCACTTT. This translates into CSARDGSKPLHF.

Regarding this clonotype: This may be a read error, as it is one base from a much larger clone. The CDR3 DNA reads TGCAGTGCTAGAGTGGACCAAAATCAGCCCCAGAATTTT. This gives the protein CSARVDQNQPQNF. V gene TRBV20-1 combines with J gene TRBJ1-5, with D uncertain. The CDR3 is made up of 13 amino acids. CDR1 is DFQATT, CDR2 SNEGSKA, per germline (reference sequence).

The chain recombines TRBV11-2 with TRBJ2-1, with TRBD1 as a possible D gene (5 bases). Germline values: CDR1 SGHAT, CDR2 FQNNGV. The V and J ends lost 6 bases and 7 bases respectively, with 19 bases between them. There are 15 residues in the CDR3. The CDR3 DNA reads as TGTGCCAGCAGTCCACTAAAGGGGTCGCGGAATGAGCAGTTCTTC. Translating gives CASSPLKGSRNEQFF.

This clonotype occurred a few times. This sequence joins TRBV20-1 and TRBJ1-1, with 8 nucleotides matching TRBD1. CDR1 is DFQATT, CDR2 SNEGSKA, per germline (reference sequence). V trimming: 4 bases; J trimming: 4 bases; junction bases outside the gene matches: 11. CDR3 length: 15 amino acids. The CDR3 spells CSATIRGRLGTEAFF. CDR3 DNA sequence: TGCAGTGCTACCATCAGGGGGCGCTTAGGCACTGAAGCTTTCTTT.

A note on this clonotype: This may be a read error, as it is one base from a much larger clone. The J gene is TRBJ1-5, the V gene TRBV10-1; D is undetermined. The CDR3 spans 16 residues. Germline V gene sequence: CDR1 WNHNN, CDR2 SYGVQD (reference sequence). The CDR3 sequence: CTSSESWREDNQPQHF. CDR3 bases: TGCACCAGCAGTGAGTCGTGGAGGGAGGACAATCAGCCCCAGCATTTT.